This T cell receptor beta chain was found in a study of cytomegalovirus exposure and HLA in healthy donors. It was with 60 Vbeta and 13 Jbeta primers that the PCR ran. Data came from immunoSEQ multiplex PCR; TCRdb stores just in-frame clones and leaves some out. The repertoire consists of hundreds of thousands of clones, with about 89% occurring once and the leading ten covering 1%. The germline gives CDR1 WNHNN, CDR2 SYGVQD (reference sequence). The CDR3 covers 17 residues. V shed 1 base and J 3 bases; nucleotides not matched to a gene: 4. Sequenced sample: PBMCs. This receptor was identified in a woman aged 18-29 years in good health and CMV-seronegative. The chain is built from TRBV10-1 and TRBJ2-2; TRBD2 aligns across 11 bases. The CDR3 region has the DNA TGCGCCAGCAGTGAGTTGGGGACTAGCGGATACACCGGGGAGCTGTTTTTT. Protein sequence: CASSELGTSGYTGELFF.